This TCR beta chain was obtained from a study of CD8 T cells in Susac syndrome. After extraction with the RNeasy kit, roughly 0.45 to 1 ug of the RNA was reverse transcribed using random hexamers. The authors amplified TCR beta CDR3 across 54 Vbeta and 13 Jbeta using immunoSEQ multiplex PCR. TCRdb called the immunoSEQ multiplex PCR reads again in MiXCR, with one record for every CDR3 protein. The sample lists some 120,000 distinct CDR3 sequences, more than 90% seen once, with 0.12% in the top ten. TCR beta from blood CD8+ and CD4+ T cells was sequenced. Negative isolation yielded the CD8+ and CD4+ T cells, while FACS enriched the TEMRA cells. Trimming pared 2 bases from V and 0 bases from J, leaving 14 bases between. The V gene's germline CDR1 is MNHEY and CDR2 SVGAGI. The CDR3 has 16 amino acids.

This TCR was recovered from a human donor in good health. This chain joins TRBV6-5 and TRBJ2-7; tentative D call: TRBD2 (6 bases). Sequencing input: CD4+ T cells from PBMCs. The DNA of the CDR3 is TGTGCCAGCAGTTACGGGAGGTGGGGAAGCTCCTACGAGCAGTACTTC. Its protein product is CASSYGRWGSSYEQYF.